This entry lists 13 T cell receptor beta chains sequenced from one sample in a study of T cells in localized non-small cell lung cancer. Some clones are missing from TCRdb's copy, which holds only in-frame ones; the method was immunoSEQ multiplex PCR. The sample holds some 4,500 clones, 85% to 95% seen once. The material sequenced was peripheral blood, taken before any cancer treatment. Receptors were obtained from a woman aged 35 to 70 with stage I lung adenocarcinoma.

CDR3 DNA: TGTGCCAGCAGTTATCAGGGGGCGTCAACTAATGAAAAACTGTTTTTT. Its translation is CASSYQGASTNEKLFF. The chain couples TRBV6-6 to TRBJ1-4, with TRBD1 identical over 8 bases. Germline V gene data show CDR1 as MNHNY and CDR2 as SVGAGI (reference sequence). V dropped 3 bases and J dropped 0; count of bases not matched to a gene: 3. There are 16 residues in the CDR3.

This clone was counted once. Other DNA variants within this sample encode the same CDR3. J is TRBJ2-7 and V is TRBV11-3; 7 positions match TRBD2. Unmatched junction bases numbered 2, after V lost 1 base and J lost 2 bases. Per the germline V gene, CDR1 is SGHNT and CDR2 is YENEEA. This CDR3 comprises 14 residues. CDR3 DNA: TGTGCCAGCAGCTTAGCGGGGGGTCCCTACGAGCAGTACTTC. Its translation is CASSLAGGPYEQYF.

This chain links TRBV6-5 with TRBJ1-1; D may be TRBD1 (5 bases). Trimming removed 8 bases from V and 4 bases from J, with 8 bases in between. CDR1 MNHEY and CDR2 SVGAGI come from the germline V gene. The CDR3 sequence is 11 residues long. CDR3 nucleotides: TGTGCCAGCGGGAGGGGCACTGAAGCTTTCTTT. This codes for CASGRGTEAFF.

In this sample, this clone turned up a few times. The rearrangement uses TRBV9 and TRBJ1-1, with 9 positions matching TRBD1. The germline CDR1 and CDR2 sequences are SGDLS and YYNGEE. Losses at the gene ends were 4 bases for V and 5 bases for J; bases not matched to a gene: 9. The CDR3 loop spans 15 amino acids. Here the CDR3 reads CASSPGGTGWTEAFF. The CDR3 region has the DNA TGTGCCAGCAGCCCAGGGGGGACAGGGTGGACTGAAGCTTTCTTT.

V and J are TRBV5-1 and TRBJ2-3, with 8 bases fitting TRBD2. The CDR3 consists of 16 residues. Germline assignment: CDR1 SGHRS and CDR2 YFSETQ. Germline trimming cut 4 bases from V and 0 bases from J; bases unmatched to any gene: 7. CDR3 residues: CASSGNSGTSTDTQYF. The CDR3 DNA follows: TGCGCCAGCAGCGGAAATAGCGGGACTAGCACAGATACGCAGTATTTT.

J is TRBJ2-5 and V is TRBV29-1; D unclear. CDR3 length equals 12 residues. The V end lost 4 bases, the J end lost 2 bases, and 8 bases lay between the germline ends. The germline CDR1 and CDR2 sequences are SQVTM and ANQGSEA. The CDR3 DNA sequence: TGCAGCGTTGTACGGGCTCAAGAGACCCAGTACTTC. The encoded protein is CSVVRAQETQYF.

The chain uses TRBV9 and TRBJ2-1, with D possibly matching TRBD1 (6 bases). The CDR3 is 17 amino acids. Germline V lookup: CDR1 SGDLS, CDR2 YYNGEE. V was cut by 0 bases and J by 7 bases, with 20 bases left in between. The CDR3, as DNA: TGTGCCAGCAGCGTAGTCGTAGAGGTAAGGGGGAGAAATGAGCAGTTCTTC. Its translation: CASSVVVEVRGRNEQFF.

The rearrangement links TRBV7-9 to TRBJ2-4; 7 nucleotides agree with TRBD1. Germline loops: CDR1 SEHNR, CDR2 FQNEAQ (reference sequence). V gave up 7 bases and J gave up 11 bases; unmatched junction bases: 11. This CDR3 region has 13 residues. The CDR3 DNA reads as TGTGCCAGCAACCTCAACGACAGGGACGTTCAGTACTTC. Translation gives CASNLNDRDVQYF.

This chain joins TRBV6-5 and TRBJ1-2; D may be TRBD1 (6 bases). Trimming left V 5 bases short and J 7 bases short, with 20 bases between. The CDR3 is 15 amino acids. From germline, CDR1 is MNHEY and CDR2 SVGAGI. The CDR3 sequence: CASSNPGGGGGGYTF. The CDR3 DNA reads as TGTGCCAGCAGTAACCCGGGAGGAGGGGGAGGTGGCTACACCTTC.

The chain couples TRBV29-1 to TRBJ2-5; 8 nucleotides agree with TRBD2. J was trimmed by 2 bases and V by 1 base; bases with no gene match: 9. The CDR3 has 16 residues. Germline-derived CDR1 and CDR2 are SQVTM and ANQGSEA. CDR3 sequence reads: CSVEVFRTSLQETQYF. In DNA, the CDR3 is TGCAGCGTTGAAGTGTTCCGGACTAGCTTACAAGAGACCCAGTACTTC.

The chain uses TRBV10-3 and TRBJ2-1; D may be TRBD2 (5 bases). The CDR3 has 14 residues. Germline lookup yields CDR1 ENHRY and CDR2 SYGVKD. Between the trimmed V and J ends, which lost 2 bases and 2 bases, there was a span of 7 bases. The CDR3 reads CAISEGSTYNEQFF. In DNA form, the CDR3 reads TGTGCCATCAGTGAGGGGAGTACCTACAATGAGCAGTTCTTC.

The rearrangement links TRBV21-1 to TRBJ2-7; the DNA was not compared with TRBD2, the D call given in the table. TRBV21-1 represents a pseudogene. The CDR3 has 19 amino acids. The CDR3 here is CASSLPPGLAGGLQYEQYF. CDR3 DNA: TGTGCCAGCAGCCTTCCACCGGGACTAGCGGGAGGCCTTCAGTACGAGCAGTACTTC.

V usage is TRBV4-2 and J usage is TRBJ2-1; D is unresolved. In germline, CDR1 is LGHNA, CDR2 YNFKEQ. Trimming took 0 bases from V and 5 from J, leaving 11 bases between them. The CDR3 runs to 15 residues. CDR3 sequence reads: CASSQEGRPNNEQFF. CDR3 coding DNA: TGTGCCAGCAGCCAAGAGGGCAGACCGAACAATGAGCAGTTCTTC.